This T cell receptor beta chain originates from a study of blood T cells in healthy people across ages. For the study at large: Template switching captured about one barcoded beta molecule per two T cells.

This clonotype was counted between two and nine times. Roughly 10 milliliters was the volume of peripheral blood drawn from each donor. A minimum of 6 micrograms of total RNA was extracted per sample. Germline V gene lookup returns CDR1 MNHEY and CDR2 SVGEGT. The CDR3 sequence is 14 residues long. A second 7 to 11 cycle PCR used barcoded and J-beta primers. In TCRdb, the 5' RACE reads were re-called with MiXCR into one record per CDR3 protein. The data hold around 2 million distinct CDR3 sequences, with roughly two fifths observed a single time. This TCR came from a human donor in good health. This chain links TRBV6-2 or TRBV6-3 with TRBJ2-1, with TRBD1 matching 8 bases. Sequencing was performed on blood. The CDR3 bases are TGTGCTGTAGGTGGGACAGGACCATACAATGAGCAGTTCTTC. This encodes CAVGGTGPYNEQFF.